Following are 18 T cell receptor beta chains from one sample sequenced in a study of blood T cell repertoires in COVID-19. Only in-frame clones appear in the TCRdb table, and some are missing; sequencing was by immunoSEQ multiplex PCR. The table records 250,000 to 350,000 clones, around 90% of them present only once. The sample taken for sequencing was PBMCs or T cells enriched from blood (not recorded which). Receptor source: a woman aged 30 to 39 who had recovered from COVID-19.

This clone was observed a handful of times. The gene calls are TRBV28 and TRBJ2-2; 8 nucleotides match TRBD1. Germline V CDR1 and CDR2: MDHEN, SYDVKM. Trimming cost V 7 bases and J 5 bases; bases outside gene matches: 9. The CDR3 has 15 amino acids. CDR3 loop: CASTLGTGVTGELFF. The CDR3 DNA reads TGTGCCAGCACCTTGGGGACAGGTGTAACCGGGGAGCTGTTTTTT. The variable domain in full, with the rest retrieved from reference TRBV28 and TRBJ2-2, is DVKVTQSSRYLVKRTGEKVFLECVQDMDHENMFWYRQDPGLGLRLIYFSYDVKMKEKGDIPEGYSVSREKKERFSLILESASTNQTSMYLCASTLGTGVTGELFFGEGSRLTVL.

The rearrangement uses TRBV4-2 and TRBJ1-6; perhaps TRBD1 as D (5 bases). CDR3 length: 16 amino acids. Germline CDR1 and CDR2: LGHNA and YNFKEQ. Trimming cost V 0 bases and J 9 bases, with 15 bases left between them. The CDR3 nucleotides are TGTGCCAGCAGCCAAGATCTGGCAGGGTGGGGTTCACCCCTCCACTTT. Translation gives CASSQDLAGWGSPLHF.

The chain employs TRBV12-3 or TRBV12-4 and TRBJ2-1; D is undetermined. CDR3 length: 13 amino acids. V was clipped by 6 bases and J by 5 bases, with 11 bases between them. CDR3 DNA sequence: TGTGCCAGCAGCTTACCCCCTAACAATGAGCAGTTCTTC. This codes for CASSLPPNNEQFF.

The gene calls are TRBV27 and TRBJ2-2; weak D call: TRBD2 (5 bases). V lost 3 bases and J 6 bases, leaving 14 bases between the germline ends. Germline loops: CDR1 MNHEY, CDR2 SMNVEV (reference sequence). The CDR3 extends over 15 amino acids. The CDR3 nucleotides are TGTGCCAGCAGTTTTTCGGGATTAACTTCCGGGGAGCTGTTTTTT. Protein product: CASSFSGLTSGELFF.

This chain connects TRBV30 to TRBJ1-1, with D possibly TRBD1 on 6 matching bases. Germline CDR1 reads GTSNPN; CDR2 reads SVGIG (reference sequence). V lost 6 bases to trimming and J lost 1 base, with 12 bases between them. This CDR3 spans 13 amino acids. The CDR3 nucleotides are TGTGCCTGTGACGACAGGCGGAACACTGAAGCTTTCTTT. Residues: CACDDRRNTEAFF.

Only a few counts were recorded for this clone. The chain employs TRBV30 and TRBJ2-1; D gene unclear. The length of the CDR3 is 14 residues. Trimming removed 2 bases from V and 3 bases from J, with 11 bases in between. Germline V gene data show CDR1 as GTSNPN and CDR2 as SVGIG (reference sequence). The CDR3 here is CAWSISSGYNEQFF. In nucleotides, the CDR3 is TGTGCCTGGAGTATTAGTTCGGGCTACAATGAGCAGTTCTTC.

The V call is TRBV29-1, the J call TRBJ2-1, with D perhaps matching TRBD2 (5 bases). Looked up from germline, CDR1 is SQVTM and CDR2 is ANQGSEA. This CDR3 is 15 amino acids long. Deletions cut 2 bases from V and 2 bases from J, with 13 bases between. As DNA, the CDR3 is TGCAGCGTTGAAAAGCTAGCCGGGGCCTACAATGAGCAGTTCTTC. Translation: CSVEKLAGAYNEQFF.

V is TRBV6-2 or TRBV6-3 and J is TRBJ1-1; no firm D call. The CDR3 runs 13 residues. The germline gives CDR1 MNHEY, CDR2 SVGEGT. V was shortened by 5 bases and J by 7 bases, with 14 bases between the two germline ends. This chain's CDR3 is CASSAAGFYEAFF. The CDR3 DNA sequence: TGTGCCAGCAGTGCCGCCGGGTTCTATGAAGCTTTCTTT.

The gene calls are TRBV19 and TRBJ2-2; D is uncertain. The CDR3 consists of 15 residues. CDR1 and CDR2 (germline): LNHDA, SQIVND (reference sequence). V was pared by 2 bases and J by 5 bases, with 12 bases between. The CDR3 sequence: CASSIPPAGTGELFF. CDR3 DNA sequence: TGTGCCAGTAGTATACCCCCGGCCGGGACCGGGGAGCTGTTTTTT. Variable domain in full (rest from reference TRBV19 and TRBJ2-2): DGGITQSPKYLFRKEGQNVTLSCEQNLNHDAMYWYRQDPGQGLRLIYYSQIVNDFQKGDIAEGYSVSREKKESFPLTVTSAQKNPTAFYLCASSIPPAGTGELFFGEGSRLTVL.

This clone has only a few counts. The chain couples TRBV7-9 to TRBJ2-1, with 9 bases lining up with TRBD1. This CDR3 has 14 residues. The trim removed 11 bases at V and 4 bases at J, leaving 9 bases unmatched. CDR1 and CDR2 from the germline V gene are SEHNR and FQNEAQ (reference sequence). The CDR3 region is CAWRDRDLYNEQFF. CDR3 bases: TGTGCCTGGAGGGACAGGGACCTTTACAATGAGCAGTTCTTC.

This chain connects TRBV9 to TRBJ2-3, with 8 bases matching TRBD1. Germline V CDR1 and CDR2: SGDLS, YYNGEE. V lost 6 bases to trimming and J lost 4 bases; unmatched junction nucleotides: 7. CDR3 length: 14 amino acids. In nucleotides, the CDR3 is TGTGCCAGCACCGTTTCAGGGGGCGCAGATACGCAGTATTTT. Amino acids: CASTVSGGADTQYF.

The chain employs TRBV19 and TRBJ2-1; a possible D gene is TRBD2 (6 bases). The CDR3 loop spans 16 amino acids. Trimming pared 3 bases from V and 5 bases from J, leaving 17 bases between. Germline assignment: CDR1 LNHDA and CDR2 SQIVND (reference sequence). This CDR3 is CASSIRVGSQDNEQFF. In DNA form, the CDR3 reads TGTGCCAGTAGTATTAGAGTCGGGAGTCAAGACAATGAGCAGTTCTTC.

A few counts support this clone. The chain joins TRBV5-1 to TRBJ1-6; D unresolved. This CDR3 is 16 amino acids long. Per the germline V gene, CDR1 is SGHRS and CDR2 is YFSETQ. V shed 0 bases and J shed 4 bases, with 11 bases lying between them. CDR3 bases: TGCGCCAGCAGCTTGGGGCAGGACTTGTATAATTCACCCCTCCACTTT. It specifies CASSLGQDLYNSPLHF.

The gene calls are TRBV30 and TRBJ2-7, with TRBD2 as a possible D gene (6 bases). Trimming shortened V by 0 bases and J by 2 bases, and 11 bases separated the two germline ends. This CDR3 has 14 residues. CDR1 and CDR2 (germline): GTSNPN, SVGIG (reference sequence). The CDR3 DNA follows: TGTGCCTGGAGTGTAGCGGGTAGCGCCTACGAGCAGTACTTC. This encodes CAWSVAGSAYEQYF.

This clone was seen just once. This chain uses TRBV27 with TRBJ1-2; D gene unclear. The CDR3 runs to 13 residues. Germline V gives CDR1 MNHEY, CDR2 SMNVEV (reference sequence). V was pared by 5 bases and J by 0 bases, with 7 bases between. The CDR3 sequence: CASSPIANYGYTF. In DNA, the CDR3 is TGTGCCAGCAGTCCTATAGCTAACTATGGCTACACCTTC.

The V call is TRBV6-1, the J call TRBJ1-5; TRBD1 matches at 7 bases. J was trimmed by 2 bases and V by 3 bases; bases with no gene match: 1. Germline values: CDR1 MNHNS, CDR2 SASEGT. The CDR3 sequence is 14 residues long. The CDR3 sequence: CASSDTGGNQPQHF. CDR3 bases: TGTGCCAGCAGTGATACAGGGGGCAATCAGCCCCAGCATTTT.

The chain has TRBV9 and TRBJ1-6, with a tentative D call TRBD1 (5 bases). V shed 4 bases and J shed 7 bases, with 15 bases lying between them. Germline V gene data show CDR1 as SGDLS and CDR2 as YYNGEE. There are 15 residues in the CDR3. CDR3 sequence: CASSRGDRENSPLHF. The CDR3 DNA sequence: TGTGCCAGCAGCAGAGGGGACCGGGAGAATTCACCCCTCCACTTT.

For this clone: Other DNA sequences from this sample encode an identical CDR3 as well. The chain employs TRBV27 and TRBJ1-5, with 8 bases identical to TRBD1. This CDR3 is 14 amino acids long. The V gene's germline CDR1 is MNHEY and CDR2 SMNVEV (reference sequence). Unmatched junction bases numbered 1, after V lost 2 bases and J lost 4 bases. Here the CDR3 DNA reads TGTGCCAGCAGTTTACACAGGGGGAATCAGCCCCAGCATTTT. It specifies CASSLHRGNQPQHF.